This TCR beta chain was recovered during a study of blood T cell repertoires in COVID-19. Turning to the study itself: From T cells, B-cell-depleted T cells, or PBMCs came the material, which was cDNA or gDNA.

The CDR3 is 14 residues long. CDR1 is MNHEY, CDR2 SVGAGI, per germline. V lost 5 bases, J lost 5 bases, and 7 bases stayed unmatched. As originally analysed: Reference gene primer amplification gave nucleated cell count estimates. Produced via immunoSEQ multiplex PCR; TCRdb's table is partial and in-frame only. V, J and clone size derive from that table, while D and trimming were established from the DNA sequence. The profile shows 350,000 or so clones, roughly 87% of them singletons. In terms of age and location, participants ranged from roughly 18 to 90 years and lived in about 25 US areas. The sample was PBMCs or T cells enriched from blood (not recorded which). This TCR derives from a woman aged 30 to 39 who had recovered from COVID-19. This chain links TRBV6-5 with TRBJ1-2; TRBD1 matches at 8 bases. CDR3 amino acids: CASSTQGAGYGYTF. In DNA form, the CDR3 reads TGTGCCAGCAGTACGCAGGGGGCCGGTTATGGCTACACCTTC.